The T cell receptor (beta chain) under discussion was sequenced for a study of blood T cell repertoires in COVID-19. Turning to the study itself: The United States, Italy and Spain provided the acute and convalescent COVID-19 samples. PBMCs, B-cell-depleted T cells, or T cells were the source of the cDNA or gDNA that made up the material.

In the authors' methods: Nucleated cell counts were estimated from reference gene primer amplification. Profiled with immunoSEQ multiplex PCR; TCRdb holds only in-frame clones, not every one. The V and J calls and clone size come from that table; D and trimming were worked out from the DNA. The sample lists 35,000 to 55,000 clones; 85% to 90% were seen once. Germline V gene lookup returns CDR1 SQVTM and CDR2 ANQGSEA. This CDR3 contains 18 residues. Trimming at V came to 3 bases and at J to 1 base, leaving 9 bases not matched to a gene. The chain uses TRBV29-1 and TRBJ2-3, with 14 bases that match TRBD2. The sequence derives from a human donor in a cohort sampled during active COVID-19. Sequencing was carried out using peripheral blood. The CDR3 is CSVDPGLAGVGGTDTQYF. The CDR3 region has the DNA TGCAGCGTTGATCCGGGACTAGCGGGAGTAGGTGGCACAGATACGCAGTATTTT.